A single sample is the source of the 2 T cell receptor beta chains below, sequenced in a study of blood T cell repertoires in COVID-19. Clones were sequenced by immunoSEQ multiplex PCR, and TCRdb holds only the in-frame ones, with some missing. Of 150,000 or so clones in the sample, approximately 86% are singletons; the top ten hold about 8.2%. The specimen was peripheral blood. These receptor sequences come from a man aged 55 to 69 with acute or convalescent COVID-19.

This clone has more than one count but fewer than ten. The V call is TRBV28, the J call TRBJ1-1; D remains unclear. Trimming cost V 2 bases and J 7 bases, with 11 bases left between them. This CDR3 spans 13 amino acids. Per the germline V gene, CDR1 is MDHEN and CDR2 is SYDVKM. CDR3 sequence (DNA): TGTGCCAGCAGTTTAGGAGGGCAGGATGAAGCTTTCTTT. It encodes CASSLGGQDEAFF.

V usage is TRBV28 and J usage is TRBJ2-1, with 8 bases that match TRBD1. J lost 2 bases, V lost 5 bases, and 8 bases had no gene match. Germline CDR1 MDHEN, CDR2 SYDVKM. The CDR3 sequence is 16 residues long. CDR3 loop: CASSPWTGSAYNEQFF. CDR3 nucleotides: TGTGCCAGCAGTCCCTGGACAGGGTCTGCCTACAATGAGCAGTTCTTC.